Listed below are T cell receptor beta chains from one sample, sequenced in a study of OX40 agonist ivuxolimab in advanced cancers. Libraries were prepared by immunoSEQ multiplex PCR; TCRdb keeps only in-frame clonotypes and omits some of them. The data hold approximately 60,000 clones, with around 80% observed a single time. The sample was CD4+ or CD8+ T cells sorted from blood, taken in a trial of the OX40 agonist ivuxolimab. Receptors were obtained from an adult with an advanced solid tumor such as melanoma, head and neck, liver or kidney cancer. CDR3s include the opening cysteine and the closing phenylalanine or tryptophan. D genes are given only for firm matches. Rows may omit the clone size; those that give it use once, few, many or a size class.

CDR3: CASTPEGTSPLHF
DNA: TGTGCCAGCACCCCTGAGGGGACGTCACCCCTCCACTTT
size: few
D: NA
J: TRBJ1-6
V: TRBV7-9

CDR3: CAINNRGATYEQYF
DNA: TGTGCCATCAACAACAGGGGTGCAACTTACGAGCAGTACTTC
size: NA
D: TRBD1
J: TRBJ2-7
V: TRBV10-3

CDR3: CASRAFHTTDTQYF
DNA: TGTGCCAGTAGGGCTTTTCACACCACAGATACGCAGTATTTT
size: NA
D: NA
J: TRBJ2-3
V: TRBV19

CDR3: CASSQEGLAGGFQETQYF
DNA: TGCGCCAGCAGCCAAGAGGGACTAGCGGGGGGCTTCCAAGAGACCCAGTACTTC
size: NA
D: TRBD2
J: TRBJ2-5
V: TRBV4-1

CDR3: CASRETGARLGYGYTF
DNA: TGTGCAAGTCGCGAAACCGGGGCCCGACTTGGTTATGGCTACACCTTC
size: NA
D: NA
J: TRBJ1-2
V: TRBV12-2

CDR3: CASRLGFEAFF
DNA: TGTGCCAGCAGACTCGGGTTTGAAGCTTTCTTT
size: NA
D: NA
J: TRBJ1-1
V: TRBV27

CDR3: CASSTIGGSNTEAFF
DNA: TGTGCCAGCAGCACGATTGGGGGGTCTAACACTGAAGCTTTCTTT
size: few
D: NA
J: TRBJ1-1
V: TRBV7-9

CDR3: CASSLNRGVYYEQYF
DNA: TGTGCCAGCAGCTTAAATCGCGGGGTCTACTACGAGCAGTACTTC
size: NA
D: NA
J: TRBJ2-7
V: TRBV11-2

CDR3: CASRLLAGENYEQYF
DNA: TGCGCCAGCAGACTACTAGCGGGAGAGAACTACGAGCAGTACTTC
size: few
D: TRBD2
J: TRBJ2-7
V: TRBV5-1

CDR3: CASSGGQGYGGELFF
DNA: TGCGCCAGCAGCGGTGGACAGGGGTACGGCGGGGAGCTGTTTTTT
size: NA
D: TRBD1
J: TRBJ2-2
V: TRBV5-1

CDR3: CASRTGGAGTGELFF
DNA: TGTGCCAGCAGGACAGGGGGCGCAGGTACCGGGGAGCTGTTTTTT
size: NA
D: TRBD1
J: TRBJ2-2
V: TRBV6-1

CDR3: CASGSLIGELFF
DNA: TGTGCTAGTGGTTCCCTTATCGGGGAGCTGTTTTTT
size: NA
D: NA
J: TRBJ2-2
V: TRBV12-5

CDR3: CASSLAPSTGIRQPQHF
DNA: TGTGCCAGCAGCTTAGCTCCTTCGACAGGGATTCGGCAGCCCCAGCATTTT
size: few
D: TRBD1
J: TRBJ1-5
V: TRBV7-2

CDR3: CAISATRRLAGDNTDTQYF
DNA: TGTGCCATCAGTGCAACCAGGAGACTAGCGGGAGACAACACAGATACGCAGTATTTT
size: NA
D: TRBD2
J: TRBJ2-3
V: TRBV10-3

CDR3: CASSQQGSRRHEQYF
DNA: TGTGCCAGCAGTCAACAGGGTTCCCGTCGGCACGAGCAGTACTTC
size: once
D: NA
J: TRBJ2-7
V: TRBV14

CDR3: CASSRPLGGGNTGELFF
DNA: TGTGCCAGCAGTCGTCCCTTGGGGGGCGGCAACACCGGGGAGCTGTTTTTT
size: NA
D: NA
J: TRBJ2-2
V: TRBV11-3

CDR3: CASSYEADTQYF
DNA: TGCGCCAGCAGCTACGAAGCGGATACGCAGTATTTT
size: NA
D: NA
J: TRBJ2-3
V: TRBV5-1

CDR3: CASAPRASTGELFF
DNA: TGTGCCAGCGCACCGCGGGCGAGCACCGGGGAGCTGTTTTTT
size: once
D: NA
J: TRBJ2-2
V: TRBV6-6

CDR3: CASSRTASNEKLFF
DNA: TGTGCCAGCAGTCGGACAGCCAGTAATGAAAAACTGTTTTTT
size: NA
D: NA
J: TRBJ1-4
V: TRBV6-5

CDR3: CASSFGQGLEKLFF
DNA: TGTGCCAGCAGTTTTGGACAGGGTTTGGAAAAACTGTTTTTT
size: few
D: TRBD1
J: TRBJ1-4
V: TRBV27

CDR3: CASSLARGPNTEAFF
DNA: TGTGCCAGCAGCTTGGCAAGGGGCCCGAACACTGAAGCTTTCTTT
size: NA
D: NA
J: TRBJ1-1
V: TRBV5-5

CDR3: CASSRFGRTASNQPQHF
DNA: TGTGCCAGTAGTAGGTTCGGCCGGACTGCTAGCAATCAGCCCCAGCATTTT
size: NA
D: NA
J: TRBJ1-5
V: TRBV19

CDR3: CASSRDRGTAFF
DNA: TGTGCCAGCAGTCGGGACAGGGGGACAGCTTTCTTT
size: many
D: TRBD1
J: TRBJ1-1
V: TRBV6-6

CDR3: CASAPMPGDSYEQYF
DNA: TGCGCCAGCGCCCCCATGCCAGGGGACTCCTACGAGCAGTACTTC
size: medium-sized
D: NA
J: TRBJ2-7
V: TRBV5-1

CDR3: CASSEGWAGTFQETQYF
DNA: TGCGCCAGCAGTGAGGGATGGGCCGGGACTTTTCAAGAGACCCAGTACTTC
size: once
D: NA
J: TRBJ2-5
V: TRBV10-2

CDR3: CASSQWTGYEQYF
DNA: TGCGCCAGCAGCCAGTGGACAGGGTACGAGCAGTACTTC
size: once
D: TRBD1
J: TRBJ2-7
V: TRBV4-3

CDR3: CASTVLDYDSYEQYF
DNA: TGTGCCAGCACGGTTTTGGACTACGACTCCTACGAGCAGTACTTC
size: NA
D: NA
J: TRBJ2-7
V: TRBV11-3

CDR3: CASSLQDRPHTEAFF
DNA: TGTGCCAGCAGCTTGCAGGACAGGCCGCACACTGAAGCTTTCTTT
size: few
D: TRBD1
J: TRBJ1-1
V: TRBV5-6

CDR3: CASNGGQYNEQFF
DNA: TGTGCCAGTAACGGCGGCCAGTACAATGAGCAGTTCTTC
size: NA
D: NA
J: TRBJ2-1
V: TRBV19

CDR3: CASSSTKHATDTQYF
DNA: TGTGCCAGCAGCTCCACAAAACACGCCACAGATACGCAGTATTTT
size: once
D: NA
J: TRBJ2-3
V: TRBV7-9

CDR3: CASLLGGPGDTQYF
DNA: TGTGCCAGCCTACTGGGGGGGCCGGGAGATACGCAGTATTTT
size: once
D: NA
J: TRBJ2-3
V: TRBV18